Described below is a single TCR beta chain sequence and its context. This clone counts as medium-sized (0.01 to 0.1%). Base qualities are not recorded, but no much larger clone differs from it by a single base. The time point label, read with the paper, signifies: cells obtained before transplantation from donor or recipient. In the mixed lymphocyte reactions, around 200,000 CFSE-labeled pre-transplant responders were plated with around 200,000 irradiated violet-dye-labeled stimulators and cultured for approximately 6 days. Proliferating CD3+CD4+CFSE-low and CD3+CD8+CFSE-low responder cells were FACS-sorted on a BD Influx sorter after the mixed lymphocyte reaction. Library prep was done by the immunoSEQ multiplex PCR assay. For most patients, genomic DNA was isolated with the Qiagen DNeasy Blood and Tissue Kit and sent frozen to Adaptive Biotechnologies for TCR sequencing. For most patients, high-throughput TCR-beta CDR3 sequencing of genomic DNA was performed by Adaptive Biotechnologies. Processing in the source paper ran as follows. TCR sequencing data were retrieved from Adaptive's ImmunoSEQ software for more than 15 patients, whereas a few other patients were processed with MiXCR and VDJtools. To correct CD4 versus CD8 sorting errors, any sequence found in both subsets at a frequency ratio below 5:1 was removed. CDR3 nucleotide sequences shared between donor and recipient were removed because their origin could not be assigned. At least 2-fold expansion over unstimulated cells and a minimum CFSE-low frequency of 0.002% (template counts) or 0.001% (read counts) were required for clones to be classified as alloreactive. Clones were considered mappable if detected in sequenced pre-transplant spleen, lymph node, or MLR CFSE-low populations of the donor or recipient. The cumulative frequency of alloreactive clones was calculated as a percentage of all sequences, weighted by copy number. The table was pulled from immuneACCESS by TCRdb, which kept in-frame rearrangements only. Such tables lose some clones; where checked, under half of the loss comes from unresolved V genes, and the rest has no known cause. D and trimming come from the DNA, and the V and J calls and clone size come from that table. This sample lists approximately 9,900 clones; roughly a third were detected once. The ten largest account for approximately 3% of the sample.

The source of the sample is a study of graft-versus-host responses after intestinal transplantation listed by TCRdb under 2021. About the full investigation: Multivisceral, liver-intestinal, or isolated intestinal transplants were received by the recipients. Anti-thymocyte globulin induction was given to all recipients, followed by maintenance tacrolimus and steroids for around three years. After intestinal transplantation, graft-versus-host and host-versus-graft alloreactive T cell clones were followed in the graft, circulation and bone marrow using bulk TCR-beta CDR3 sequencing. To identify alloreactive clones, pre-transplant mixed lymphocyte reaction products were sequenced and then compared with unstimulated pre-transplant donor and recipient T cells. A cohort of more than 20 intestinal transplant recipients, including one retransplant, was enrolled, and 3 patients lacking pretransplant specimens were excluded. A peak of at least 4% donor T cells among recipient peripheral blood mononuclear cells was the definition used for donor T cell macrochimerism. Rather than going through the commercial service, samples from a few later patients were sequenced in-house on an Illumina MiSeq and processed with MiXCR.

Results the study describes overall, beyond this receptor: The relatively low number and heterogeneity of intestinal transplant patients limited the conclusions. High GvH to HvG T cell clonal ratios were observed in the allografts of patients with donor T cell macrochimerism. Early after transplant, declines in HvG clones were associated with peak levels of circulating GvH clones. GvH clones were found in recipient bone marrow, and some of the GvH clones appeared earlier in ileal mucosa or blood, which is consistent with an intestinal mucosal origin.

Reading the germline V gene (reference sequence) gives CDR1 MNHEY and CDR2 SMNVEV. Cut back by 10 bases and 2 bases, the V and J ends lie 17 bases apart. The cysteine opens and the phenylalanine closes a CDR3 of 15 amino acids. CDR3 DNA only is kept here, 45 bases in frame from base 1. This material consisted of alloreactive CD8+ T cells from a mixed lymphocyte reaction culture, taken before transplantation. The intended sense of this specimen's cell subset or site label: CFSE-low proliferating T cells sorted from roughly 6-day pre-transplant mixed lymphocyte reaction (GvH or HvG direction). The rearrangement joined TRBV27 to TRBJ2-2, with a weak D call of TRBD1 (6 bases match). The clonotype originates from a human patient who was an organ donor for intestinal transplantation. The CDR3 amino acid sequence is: CATRTRTANTGELFF. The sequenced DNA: TGTGCCACCCGAACCAGGACAGCCAACACCGGGGAGCTGTTTTTT.